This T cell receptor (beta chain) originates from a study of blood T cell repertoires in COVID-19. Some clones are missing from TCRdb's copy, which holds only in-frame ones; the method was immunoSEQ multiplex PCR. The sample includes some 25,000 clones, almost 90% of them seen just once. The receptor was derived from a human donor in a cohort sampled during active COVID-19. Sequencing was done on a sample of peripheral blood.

DNA of the CDR3: TGTGCCACCAGCAGGCCGGGACAGAACTTAGAAAATGAAAAACTGTTTTTT. Translated: CATSRPGQNLENEKLFF. J is TRBJ1-4 and V is TRBV15; 7 bases align to TRBD1. Germline assignment: CDR1 LNHNV and CDR2 YYDKDF (reference sequence). The CDR3 consists of 17 residues. V shed 3 bases and J 5 bases; nucleotides not matched to a gene: 12.